This T cell receptor (beta chain) was profiled in a study of blood T cell repertoires in COVID-19. Sequencing was performed with immunoSEQ multiplex PCR; in TCRdb, only in-frame clones are kept and a portion is missing. Among about 66,000 clones listed, about 82% were seen once. The V end lost 3 bases, the J end lost 7 bases, and 14 bases lay between the germline ends. The CDR3 is 15 residues long. Germline CDR1 reads KGHDR; CDR2 reads SFDVKD. This rearrangement joins TRBV24-1 to TRBJ2-2; D gene unclear. Sample: peripheral blood. The source of this sequence is a man aged 45-65 years with active COVID-19. Here the CDR3 DNA reads TGTGCCACCAGTGATCCCCGAACCCGGGTCGGGGAGCTGTTTTTT. Translated: CATSDPRTRVGELFF.